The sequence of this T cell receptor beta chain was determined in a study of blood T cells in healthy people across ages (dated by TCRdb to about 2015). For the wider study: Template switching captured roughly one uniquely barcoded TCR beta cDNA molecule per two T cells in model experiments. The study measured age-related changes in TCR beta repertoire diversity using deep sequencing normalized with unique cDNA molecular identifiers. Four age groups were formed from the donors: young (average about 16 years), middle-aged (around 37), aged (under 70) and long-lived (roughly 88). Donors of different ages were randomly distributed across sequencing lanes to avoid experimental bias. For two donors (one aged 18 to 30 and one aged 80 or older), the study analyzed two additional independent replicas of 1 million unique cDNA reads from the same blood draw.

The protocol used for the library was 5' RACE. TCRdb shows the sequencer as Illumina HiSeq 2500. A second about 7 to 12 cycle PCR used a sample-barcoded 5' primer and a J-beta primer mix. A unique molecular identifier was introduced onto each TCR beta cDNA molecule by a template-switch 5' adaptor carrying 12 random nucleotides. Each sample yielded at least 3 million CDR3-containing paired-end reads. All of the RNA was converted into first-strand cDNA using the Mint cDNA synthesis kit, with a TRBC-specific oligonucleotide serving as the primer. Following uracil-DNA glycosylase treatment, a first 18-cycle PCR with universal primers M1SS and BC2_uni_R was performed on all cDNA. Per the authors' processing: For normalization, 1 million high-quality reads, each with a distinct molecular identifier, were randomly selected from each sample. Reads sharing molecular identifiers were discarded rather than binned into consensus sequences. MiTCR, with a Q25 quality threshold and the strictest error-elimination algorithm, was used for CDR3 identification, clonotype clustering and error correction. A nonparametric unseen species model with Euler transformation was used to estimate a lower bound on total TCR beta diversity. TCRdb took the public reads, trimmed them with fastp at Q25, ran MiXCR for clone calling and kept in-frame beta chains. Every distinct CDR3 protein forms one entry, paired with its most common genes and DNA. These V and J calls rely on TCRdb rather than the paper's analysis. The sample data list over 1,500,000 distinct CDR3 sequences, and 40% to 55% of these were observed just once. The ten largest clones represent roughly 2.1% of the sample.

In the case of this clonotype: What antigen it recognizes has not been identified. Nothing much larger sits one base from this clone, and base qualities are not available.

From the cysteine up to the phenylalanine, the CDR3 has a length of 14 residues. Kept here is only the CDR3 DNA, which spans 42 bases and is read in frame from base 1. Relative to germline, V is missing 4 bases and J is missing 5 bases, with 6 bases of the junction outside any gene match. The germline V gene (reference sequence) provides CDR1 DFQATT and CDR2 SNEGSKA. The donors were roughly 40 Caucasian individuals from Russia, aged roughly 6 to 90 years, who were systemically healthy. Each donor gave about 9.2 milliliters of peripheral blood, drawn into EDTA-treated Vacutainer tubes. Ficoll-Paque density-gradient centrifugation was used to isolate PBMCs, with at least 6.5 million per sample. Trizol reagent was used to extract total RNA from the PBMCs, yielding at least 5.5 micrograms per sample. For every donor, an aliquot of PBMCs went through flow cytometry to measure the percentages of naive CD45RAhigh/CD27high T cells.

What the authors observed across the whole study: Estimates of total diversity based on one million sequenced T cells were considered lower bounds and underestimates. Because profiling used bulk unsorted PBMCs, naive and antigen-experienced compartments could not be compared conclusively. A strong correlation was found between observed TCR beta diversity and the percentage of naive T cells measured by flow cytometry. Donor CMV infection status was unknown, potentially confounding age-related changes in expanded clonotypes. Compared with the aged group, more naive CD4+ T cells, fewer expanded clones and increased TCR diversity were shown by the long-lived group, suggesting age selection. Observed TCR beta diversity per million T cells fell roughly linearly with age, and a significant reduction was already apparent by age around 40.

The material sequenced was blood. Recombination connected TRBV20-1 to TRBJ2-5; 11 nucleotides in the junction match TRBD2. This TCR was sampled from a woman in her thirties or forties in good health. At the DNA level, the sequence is TGCAGTGCTACCAAGACTAGCGGGAAGGAGACCCAGTACTTC. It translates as CSATKTSGKETQYF.